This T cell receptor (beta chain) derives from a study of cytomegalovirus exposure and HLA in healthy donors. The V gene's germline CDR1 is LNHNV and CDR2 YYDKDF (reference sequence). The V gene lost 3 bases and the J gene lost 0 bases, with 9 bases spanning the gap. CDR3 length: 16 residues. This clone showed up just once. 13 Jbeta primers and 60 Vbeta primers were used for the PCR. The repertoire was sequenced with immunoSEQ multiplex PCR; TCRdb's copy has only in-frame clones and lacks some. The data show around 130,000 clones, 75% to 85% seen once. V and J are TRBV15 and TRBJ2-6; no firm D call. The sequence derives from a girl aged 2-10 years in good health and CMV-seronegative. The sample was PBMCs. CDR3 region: CATSSDASSGANVLTF. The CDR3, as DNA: TGTGCCACCAGCAGCGACGCTAGCTCTGGGGCCAACGTCCTGACTTTC.